The source of this T cell receptor (beta chain) is a study of blood T cell repertoires in COVID-19. The overall study: Whether acute or convalescent, the COVID-19 samples came from the United States, Italy and Spain.

The authors' processing: For nucleated cells, counts were estimated from reference gene primer amplification. Sequencing was performed with immunoSEQ multiplex PCR; in TCRdb, only in-frame clones are kept and a portion is missing. Clone size and V and J calls were adopted from that table, with D and trimming inferred from the DNA. The sample includes about 350,000 clones, 87% of them seen just once. The CDR3 extends over 15 amino acids. The V end was cut by 0 bases, the J end by 1 base, with 10 bases between. CDR1 and CDR2 from the germline V gene are MNHEY and SVGAGI. This receptor was taken from a young man with COVID-19, enrolled during active disease. The rearrangement joins TRBV6-5 to TRBJ2-7, with a tentative D call TRBD1 (6 bases). The material sequenced was peripheral blood. The CDR3 DNA is TGTGCCAGCAGTTACTCTTTAGGACAGTCCTACGAGCAGTACTTC. Translating gives CASSYSLGQSYEQYF.